This T cell receptor (beta chain) appears in the sequencing data of a study of blood T cell repertoires in COVID-19. Recruited during active infection, patients (from Seattle) were subsequently followed longitudinally. Authors' methods: Estimation of nucleated cell counts was performed using reference gene primer amplification. TCRdb's copy holds only in-frame clones and misses some; the assay was immunoSEQ multiplex PCR. D and trimming come from the DNA, and the V and J calls and clone size come from that table. There are over 70,000 clones in the sample; 83% occur only once, and about 6.9% lies in the top ten. There are 15 residues in the CDR3. Trimming pared 6 bases from V and 0 bases from J, leaving 12 bases between. Germline loops: CDR1 MDHEN, CDR2 SYDVKM.

Sequencing used peripheral blood. The chain couples TRBV28 to TRBJ2-1; D perhaps matches TRBD2 (6 bases). The receptor comes from a man younger than 45 with COVID-19, enrolled during active disease. CDR3 coding DNA: TGTGCCAGCAGACGAGGAGGGAGCTCCTACAATGAGCAGTTCTTC. It is translated as CASRRGGSSYNEQFF.